This T cell receptor beta chain was sequenced in a study of cytomegalovirus exposure and HLA in healthy donors (dated by TCRdb to the late 2010s). Turning to the overall study: An earlier analysis of roughly 500 of the donors reported 250 to 350 Gb of sequence data and 117 million unique TCR beta sequences from 150 million to 200 million T cells. To predict cytomegalovirus infection status, the study brought together high-throughput TCR immunosequencing, statistical association of individual TCRs with disease status, and machine learning. Roughly five DR-DQ haplotypes were treated as single units for association and clustering because of strong linkage in the cohort. A separate validation cohort of roughly 110 different subjects was used in addition to the approximately 610-subject first cohort. In a later analysis, previously published TCR beta repertoires from 600 to 850 donors were re-analyzed and high-resolution HLA genotyping was added so that TCR occurrence patterns could be studied. HLA typing included class I and class II loci at four-digit resolution. The study profiled the T cell repertoires of some 610 subjects by immunosequencing and related them to cytomegalovirus serostatus. The later analysis used no new phenotypic data to find candidate immune exposures, relying instead on TCR beta sequences and their occurrence across donors. The study aimed to test whether cataloging public T cell receptors could reveal signatures of past pathogen exposure. An early release covering about 600 HLA-typed donors comprised about 320 gigabases of sequencing data and tens of millions of unique TCR sequences. An earlier analysis of fewer than 700 of the donors applied high-throughput TCR beta sequencing to assess whether each TCR beta V gene segment acted as functional or pseudogenic. On average, approximately 250,000 unique TCR beta nucleotide sequences were sequenced per donor among about 400 genotyped donors of the cohort, with roughly 18% of those sequences being non-productive. The number of typed donors differed by locus: roughly 629-630 for A, B, C, DRB1 and DQB1; 500 to 550 for DQA1; some 610 for DPA1; and 400 to 480 for DPB1. Alongside the repertoire data, information on donor age, sex, ethnicity and CMV serostatus was compiled. Every discovery cohort repertoire had been produced on one sequencing platform. In a later genetic analysis, genome-wide SNP genotypes for about 65% of the roughly 670 donors were used, and that subset was treated as a discovery cohort. The genetic ancestry cluster associated with self-reported Caucasian donors included 81% of the 350 to 500 genotyped donors.

The cohort was made up of around 720 healthy bone marrow donors. At the time of sampling, all cohort members were nominally healthy, though unrecorded immune exposures were likely present. The donor was CMV seronegative and belonged to the group of 352 seronegative cohort members. A peripheral blood sample was collected from each donor, and TCR beta sequencing was performed on peripheral blood mononuclear cells. The Qiagen DNeasy Blood Extraction Kit was used to extract genomic DNA from the blood cell samples. This clone occurred once. No cognate antigen has been identified for it. Per-nucleotide qualities are absent, and no much larger clonotype sits a single base away. The cysteine opens and the phenylalanine closes a CDR3 of 15 amino acids. Left in the record is the CDR3 DNA by itself, 45 bases read in frame from the first base. Here V drops 0 bases and J drops 6 bases, and the junction holds 6 bases not matched to any gene. In the germline V gene, CDR1 corresponds to SGHNT and CDR2 to YENEEA.

The library relied on the immunoSEQ multiplex PCR assay. For the multiplex PCR, a mixture combining 60 forward primers for TCR Vbeta segments and 13 reverse primers for TCR Jbeta segments was used. The CDR3 region of rearranged TCR beta genes was amplified from genomic DNA with a multiplex PCR assay. The Illumina HiSeq System was used to sequence the amplified TCR beta libraries as 87-base-pair reads. On the study's bioinformatics: A later analysis tallied 75 million to 95 million unique TCR beta chains across the 600 to 700 repertoires, and 10 million to 11 million of those chains were shared by two or more donors. To remove PCR and sequencing errors, raw reads were error-corrected and collapsed into unique sequences using a nearest-neighbor algorithm that merged closely related sequences. Alignment of CDR3 sequences to IMGT reference sequences was used to assign V, D and J gene segments. For a sequence to be retained, at least a six-nucleotide match to both a V gene segment and a J gene segment was required. Rearrangements were classified as productive when the CDR3 lacked stop codons and remained in frame with V and J, and all other rearrangements were classified as non-productive. Following IMGT convention, CDR3 was defined as the stretch from the second conserved V-encoded cysteine to the conserved J-encoded phenylalanine. The earlier analysis of 587 of the donors excluded any sequence lacking an unambiguous match to a single V gene segment. In an earlier analysis of approximately 610 of the donors, V segments were called functional above 56.7% productive rearrangements and were called segregating when the between-donor standard deviation exceeded 5%. A statistical classification framework was built to diagnose cytomegalovirus status from the catalog of TCR beta chain sequences. A later analysis assigned V and J genes by comparing TCR nucleotide sequences with IMGT/GENE-DB human TR gene sequences. Using the TCRdist pipeline, a later analysis assigned CDR3 sequences along with most-parsimonious VDJ recombination scenarios. A later analysis defined each TCR beta chain by its CDR3 amino acid sequence plus V-gene family, and excluded reads lacking a unique V-gene family. To address suspected cross-contamination and a sequencing artifact, a later analysis removed over 500 highly shared, low-generation-probability nucleotide sequences. For each public chain, a later analysis derived a clonal expansion index from normalized ranks of inferred template counts within each repertoire. Generation probabilities in a later analysis came from a VDJ recombination model fitted to out-of-frame rearrangements, and those results were checked against IGoR. Hypergeometric tests were used in a later analysis to score TCR-TCR, TCR-HLA and TCR-CMV co-occurrence, with a repertoire-size bias correction applied to the TCR pairs. In a later analysis, false discovery rates were estimated by permuting HLA or CMV assignments 20 times. In a later analysis, co-occurring TCRs were grouped using DBSCAN, with TCRdist sequence similarity added in when clustering inside HLA-allele-positive subsets. Repertoires with fewer than 30,000 or more than 120,000 public chains, plus five repertoires with anomalous nucleotide sharing, were excluded from co-occurrence clustering. TCRdb carries this immuneACCESS record with in-frame sequences only. Its versions omit some clonotypes, under half of them owing to an unresolved V gene in the studies checked, with the rest unexplained. Clone size and the V and J calls come from that table; the DNA yielded D and trimming. Here the sample has 150,000 to 200,000 clones; around 90% occur a single time. The ten largest account for 1.5% to 2% of the sample.

Overall results and qualifications from the work: A later analysis associated about 17,000 TCR beta sequences with specific HLA alleles at a false discovery rate of 0.05. Sequencing depth was assumed to be roughly uniform across donors in the presence/absence analyses, though that assumption may not hold. In a later analysis, TCR association rates were found to vary across HLA loci, with the most associated TCRs seen for DRB1 alleles and the fewest for HLA-C alleles. For the cohort, immune exposure information was limited to CMV serostatus. Strong co-occurrence of HLA alleles, especially DR and DQ, made assigning TCR associations to individual alleles difficult. In an earlier analysis of fewer than 700 of the donors, most TCR beta V segments appeared in productive rearrangements about 87% or about 30% of the time, broadly matching IMGT annotations. Because some donors lacked HLA typing at each locus, the association tests relied only on the typed subset. The classifier was reported to diagnose cytomegalovirus status with high specificity and sensitivity in both the original and validation cohorts. The authors suggested that the approach could potentially be generalized to other disease states and immunological phenotypes. The 87-base-pair reads could not distinguish some IMGT-functional V segments, including TRBV6-2 and TRBV6-3, so those segments were excluded. Correlated functional status among segregating V segments might be attributable to linkage disequilibrium, but an unknown experimental factor could not be ruled out. V-gene and J-gene trimming of TCR beta chains was associated with a missense DCLRE1C variant in a later genetic analysis, and the association was replicated in an independent cohort. A further reported finding was that TCR beta sequences accurately predicted the HLA-A and HLA-B alleles for most subjects in the first cohort. A cluster of highly shared sequence variants was judged likely to be a technical artifact of the sequencing pipeline. While some public TCRs were present in many individuals, most TCR sequences turned up only very rarely across donors. Several of the top co-occurrence clusters appeared to be linked to parvovirus B19, influenza, CMV and Epstein-Barr virus, according to a later analysis. Compared with equally common non-associated chains, HLA-associated TCR beta chains in a later analysis were more clonally expanded and had lower generation probabilities. Most CMV-associated TCR beta chains appeared to be HLA-restricted in a later analysis, and the HLA associations seemed to be driven largely by CMV exposure. A total of 164 TCR beta chains were listed by the study as associated with cytomegalovirus. Because counts were too low, about 15 rarely observed V segments, including chromosome 9 orphons, were left out of the earlier analysis of 587 of the donors. In vitro tests confirmed that a few of the cytomegalovirus-associated TCR beta chains recognize cytomegalovirus antigens. In this cohort, only TCR beta chains were sequenced, and detectable features were limited by the absence of alpha or paired-chain data. Compared with the roughly 670-donor mean, donors in an Asian-associated ancestry cluster had fewer N-insertions in productive TCRs, according to a later genetic analysis.

The sample consisted of PBMCs. This receptor was identified in a woman younger than 35 in good health and CMV-seronegative. The chain is encoded by TRBV11-3 joined to TRBJ1-1; the central 8 bases match TRBD1. The CDR3 sequence is CASSLEGTGGAEAFF. The DNA sequence is TGTGCCAGCAGCTTAGAAGGGACAGGAGGCGCTGAAGCTTTCTTT.